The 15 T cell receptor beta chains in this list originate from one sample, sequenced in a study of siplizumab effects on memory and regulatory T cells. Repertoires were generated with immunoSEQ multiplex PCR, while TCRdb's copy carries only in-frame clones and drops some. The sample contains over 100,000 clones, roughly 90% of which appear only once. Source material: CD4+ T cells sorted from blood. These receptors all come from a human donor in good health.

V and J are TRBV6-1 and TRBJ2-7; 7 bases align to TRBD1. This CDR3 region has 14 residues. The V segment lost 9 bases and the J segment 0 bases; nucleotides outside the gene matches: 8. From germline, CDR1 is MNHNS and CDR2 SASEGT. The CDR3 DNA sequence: TGTGCCAGTACACAGGGGCCCTTCTCCTACGAGCAGTACTTC. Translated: CASTQGPFSYEQYF.

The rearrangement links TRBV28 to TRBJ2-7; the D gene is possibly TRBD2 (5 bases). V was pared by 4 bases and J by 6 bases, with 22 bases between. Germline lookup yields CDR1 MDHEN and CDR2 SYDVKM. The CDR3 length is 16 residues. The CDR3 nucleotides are TGTGCCAGCAGTTCCCCGGCCGAGCGGCGGAGCTTCGAGCAGTACTTC. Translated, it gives CASSSPAERRSFEQYF. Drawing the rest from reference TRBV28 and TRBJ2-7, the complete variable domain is DVKVTQSSRYLVKRTGEKVFLECVQDMDHENMFWYRQDPGLGLRLIYFSYDVKMKEKGDIPEGYSVSREKKERFSLILESASTNQTSMYLCASSSPAERRSFEQYFGPGTRLTVT.

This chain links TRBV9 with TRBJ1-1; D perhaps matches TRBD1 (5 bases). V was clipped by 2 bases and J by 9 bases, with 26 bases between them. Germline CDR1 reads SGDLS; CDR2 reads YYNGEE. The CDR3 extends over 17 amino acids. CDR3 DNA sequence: TGTGCCAGCAGCGTTGAAGTTGGCGGGACGGGGACGCGGAAAGCTTTCTTT. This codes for CASSVEVGGTGTRKAFF.

DNA of the CDR3: TGTGCCAGCAGTGAAGGGCTCCGCTACGAGCAGTACTTC. It is translated as CASSEGLRYEQYF. The chain links TRBV2 to TRBJ2-7, with D hard to call. Trimming stripped 1 base from V and 3 bases from J, with 7 bases between. The CDR3 loop spans 13 amino acids. The germline V gene has CDR1 SNHLY and CDR2 FYNNEI.

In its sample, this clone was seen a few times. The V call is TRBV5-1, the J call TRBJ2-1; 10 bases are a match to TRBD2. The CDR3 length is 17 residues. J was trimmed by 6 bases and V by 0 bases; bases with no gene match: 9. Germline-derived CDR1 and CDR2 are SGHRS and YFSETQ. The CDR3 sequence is CASSLVHTSGMFNEQFF. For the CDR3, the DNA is TGCGCCAGCAGCTTGGTTCATACTAGCGGGATGTTCAATGAGCAGTTCTTC.

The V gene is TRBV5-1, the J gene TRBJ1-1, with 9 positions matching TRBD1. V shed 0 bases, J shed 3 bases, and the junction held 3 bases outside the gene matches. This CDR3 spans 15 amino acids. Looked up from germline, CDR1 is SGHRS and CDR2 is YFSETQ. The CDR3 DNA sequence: TGCGCCAGCAGCTTGGATGGACAGGGGTACACTGAAGCTTTCTTT. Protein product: CASSLDGQGYTEAFF.

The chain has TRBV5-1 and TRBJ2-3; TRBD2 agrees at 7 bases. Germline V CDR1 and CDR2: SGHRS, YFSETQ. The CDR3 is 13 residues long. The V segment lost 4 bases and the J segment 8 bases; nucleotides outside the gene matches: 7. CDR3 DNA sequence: TGCGCCAGCAGCCCCACCCCGGGGGGTACGCAGTATTTT. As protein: CASSPTPGGTQYF.

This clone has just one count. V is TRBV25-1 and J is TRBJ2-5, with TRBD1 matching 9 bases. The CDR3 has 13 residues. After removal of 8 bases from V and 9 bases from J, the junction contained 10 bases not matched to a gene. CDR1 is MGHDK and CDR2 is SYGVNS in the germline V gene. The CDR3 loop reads CASRDRDAGAQYF. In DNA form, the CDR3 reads TGTGCCAGCCGGGACAGGGACGCAGGGGCCCAGTACTTC.

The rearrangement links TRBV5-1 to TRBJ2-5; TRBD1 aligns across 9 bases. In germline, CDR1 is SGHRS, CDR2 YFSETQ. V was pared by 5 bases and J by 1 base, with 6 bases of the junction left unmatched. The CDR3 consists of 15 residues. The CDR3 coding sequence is TGCGCCAGCAGTCCGGGACAGGGCCGCCAAGAGACCCAGTACTTC. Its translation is CASSPGQGRQETQYF. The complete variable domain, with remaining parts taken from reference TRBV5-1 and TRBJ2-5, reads KAGVTQTPRYLIKTRGQQVTLSCSPISGHRSVSWYQQTPGQGLQFLFEYFSETQRNKGNFPGRFSGRQFSNSRSEMNVSTLELGDSALYLCASSPGQGRQETQYFGPGTRLLVL.

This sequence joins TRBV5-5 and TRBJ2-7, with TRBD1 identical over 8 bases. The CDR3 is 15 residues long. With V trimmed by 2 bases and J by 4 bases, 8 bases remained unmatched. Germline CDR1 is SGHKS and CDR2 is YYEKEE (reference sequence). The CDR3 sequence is CASSFLGQGAYEQYF. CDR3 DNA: TGTGCCAGCAGCTTCCTAGGCCAGGGGGCATACGAGCAGTACTTC.

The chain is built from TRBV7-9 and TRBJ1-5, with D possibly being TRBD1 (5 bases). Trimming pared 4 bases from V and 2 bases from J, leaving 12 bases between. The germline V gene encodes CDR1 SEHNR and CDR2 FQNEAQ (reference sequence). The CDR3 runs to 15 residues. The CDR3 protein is CASSSDWGRNQPQHF. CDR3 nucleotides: TGTGCCAGCAGCTCCGATTGGGGCCGCAATCAGCCCCAGCATTTT.

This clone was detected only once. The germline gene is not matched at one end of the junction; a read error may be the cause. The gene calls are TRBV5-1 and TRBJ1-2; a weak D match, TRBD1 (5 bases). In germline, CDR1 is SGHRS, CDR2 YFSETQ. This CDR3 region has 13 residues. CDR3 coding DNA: TGTGCCAGCAGCCCGGACATCTACTATGGCTACACCTTC. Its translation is CASSPDIYYGYTF.

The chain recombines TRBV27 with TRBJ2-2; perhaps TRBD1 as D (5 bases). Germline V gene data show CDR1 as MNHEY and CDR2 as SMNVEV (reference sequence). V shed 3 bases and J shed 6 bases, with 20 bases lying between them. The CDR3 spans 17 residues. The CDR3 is CASSFSVDSRQSGELFF. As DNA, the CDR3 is TGTGCCAGCAGTTTTTCTGTCGACAGTCGACAGTCCGGGGAGCTGTTTTTT.

The CDR3 DNA follows: TGTGCCAGTAGCCTTTCCGGGACACGTAATGAAAAACTGTTTTTT. Encoded protein: CASSLSGTRNEKLFF. The chain is built from TRBV19 and TRBJ1-4; perhaps TRBD1 as D (6 bases). Deletions cut 6 bases from V and 4 bases from J, with 15 bases between. Germline V gene sequence: CDR1 LNHDA, CDR2 SQIVND (reference sequence). The CDR3 covers 15 residues.

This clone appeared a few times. The CDR3 coding sequence is TGTGCCAGCAGCCAACACGCGGGGGTCGGGGAGCTGTTTTTT. This gives the protein CASSQHAGVGELFF. This chain uses TRBV14 with TRBJ2-2, with 7 positions matching TRBD2. Trimming at V came to 2 bases and at J to 7 bases, leaving 4 bases not matched to a gene. Per the germline V gene, CDR1 is SGHDN and CDR2 is FVKESK. This CDR3 region has 14 residues.